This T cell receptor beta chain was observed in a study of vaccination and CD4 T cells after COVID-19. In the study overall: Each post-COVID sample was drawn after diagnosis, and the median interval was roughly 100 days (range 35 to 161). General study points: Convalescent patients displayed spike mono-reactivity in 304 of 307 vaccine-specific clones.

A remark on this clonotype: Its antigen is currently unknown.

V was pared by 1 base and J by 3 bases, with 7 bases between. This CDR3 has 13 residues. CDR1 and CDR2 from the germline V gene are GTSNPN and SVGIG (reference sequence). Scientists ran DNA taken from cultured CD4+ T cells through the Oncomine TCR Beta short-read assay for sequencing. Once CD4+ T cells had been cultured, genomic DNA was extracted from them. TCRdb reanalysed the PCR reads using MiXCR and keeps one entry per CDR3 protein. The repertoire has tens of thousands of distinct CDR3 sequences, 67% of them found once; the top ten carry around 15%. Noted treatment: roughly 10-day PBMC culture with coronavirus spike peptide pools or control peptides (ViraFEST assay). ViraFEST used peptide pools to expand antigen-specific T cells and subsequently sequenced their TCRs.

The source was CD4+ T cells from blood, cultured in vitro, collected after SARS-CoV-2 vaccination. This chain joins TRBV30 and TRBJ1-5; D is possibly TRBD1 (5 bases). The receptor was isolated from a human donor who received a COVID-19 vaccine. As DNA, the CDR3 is TGTGCCTGGAGTGAACAGGCCAATCAGCCCCAGCATTTT. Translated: CAWSEQANQPQHF.